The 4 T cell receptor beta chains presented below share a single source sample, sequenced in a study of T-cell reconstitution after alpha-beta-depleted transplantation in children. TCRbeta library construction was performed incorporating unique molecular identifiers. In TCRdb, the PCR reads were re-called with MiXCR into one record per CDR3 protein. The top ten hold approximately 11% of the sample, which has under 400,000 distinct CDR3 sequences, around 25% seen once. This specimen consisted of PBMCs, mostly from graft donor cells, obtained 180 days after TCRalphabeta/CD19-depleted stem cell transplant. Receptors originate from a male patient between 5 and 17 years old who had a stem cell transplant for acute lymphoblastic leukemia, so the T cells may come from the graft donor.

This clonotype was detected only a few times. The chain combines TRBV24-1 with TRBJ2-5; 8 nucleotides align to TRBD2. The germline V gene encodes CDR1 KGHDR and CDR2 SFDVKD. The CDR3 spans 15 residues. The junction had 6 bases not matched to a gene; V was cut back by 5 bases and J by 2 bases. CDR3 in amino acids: CATSVASGRQETQYF. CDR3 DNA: TGTGCCACCAGTGTGGCTAGCGGGCGGCAAGAGACCCAGTACTTC.

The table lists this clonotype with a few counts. The CDR3 spells CASSRGPIANVLTF. The CDR3 DNA reads TGTGCCAGCTCCCGGGGCCCGATAGCCAACGTCCTGACTTTC. The chain has TRBV6-1 and TRBJ2-6, with D perhaps given as TRBD1 or TRBD2 (5 bases each). Trimming took off 8 bases at V and 7 bases at J, with 15 bases between the two ends. There are 14 residues in the CDR3. Germline-derived CDR1 and CDR2 are MNHNS and SASEGT.

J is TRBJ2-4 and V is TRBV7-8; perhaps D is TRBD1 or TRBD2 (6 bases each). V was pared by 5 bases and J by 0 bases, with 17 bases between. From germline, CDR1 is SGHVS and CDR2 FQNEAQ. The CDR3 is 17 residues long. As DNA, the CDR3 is TGTGCCAGCAGCAGGGGGGACGTACCTCTAGCCAAAAACATTCAGTACTTC. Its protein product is CASSRGDVPLAKNIQYF.

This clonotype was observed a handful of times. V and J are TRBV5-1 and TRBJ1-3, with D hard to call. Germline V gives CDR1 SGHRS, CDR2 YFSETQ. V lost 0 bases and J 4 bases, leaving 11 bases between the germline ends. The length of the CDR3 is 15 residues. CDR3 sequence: CASSLAGGVGNTIYF. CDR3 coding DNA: TGCGCCAGCAGCTTGGCGGGAGGCGTCGGAAACACCATATATTTT. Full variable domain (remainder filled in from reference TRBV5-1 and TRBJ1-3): KAGVTQTPRYLIKTRGQQVTLSCSPISGHRSVSWYQQTPGQGLQFLFEYFSETQRNKGNFPGRFSGRQFSNSRSEMNVSTLELGDSALYLCASSLAGGVGNTIYFGEGSWLTVV.